This is a list of T cell receptor beta chains from one sample in a study of T cells in Graves' hyperthyroidism and ophthalmopathy. One entry per CDR3 protein, called by TCRdb with MiXCR from the multiplex PCR reads. The sample holds about 570,000 distinct CDR3 sequences; just over 45% are singletons and the top ten take 19%. Specimen: peripheral blood or thyroid tissue (not recorded which). Receptors originate from an adult woman with Graves' disease, either hyperthyroidism or ophthalmopathy (not recorded which). Both conserved end residues are part of each CDR3. A D gene is named only where the DNA matches it firmly. Clone size, where shown, is once, few, many, or a class for clones that have expanded.

v_call	j_call	clone_size	d_call	cdr3_aa	cdr3_nt
TRBV9	TRBJ2-7	few	TRBD1	CASSETTGADPYEQYF	TGTGCCAGCAGCGAGACGACAGGGGCGGACCCCTACGAGCAGTACTTC
TRBV29-1	TRBJ2-7	few	.	CSVEEDTGPYEQYF	TGCAGCGTTGAAGAAGACACGGGTCCCTACGAGCAGTACTTC
TRBV14	TRBJ1-4	once	.	CASSQAGGPTNEKLFF	TGTGCCAGCAGCCAAGCGGGGGGGCCAACTAATGAAAAACTGTTTTTT
TRBV20-1	TRBJ2-7	many	TRBD2	CGLGTSGHSDYEQYF	TGCGGCCTTGGAACTAGCGGGCATTCCGACTACGAGCAGTACTTC
TRBV7-2	TRBJ2-2	.	.	CASSRDGPTGELFF	TGTGCCAGCAGCCGCGATGGACCTACCGGGGAGCTGTTTTTT
TRBV10-3	TRBJ2-5	.	TRBD2	CAISDFINRDPRTSGRVETQYF	TGTGCCATCAGTGACTTCATCAACCGGGACCCTAGGACTAGCGGGAGGGTAGAGACCCAGTACTTC
TRBV7-2	TRBJ2-7	many	TRBD1	CASSLGDRGYEQYF	TGTGCCAGCAGTTTGGGGGACAGGGGCTACGAGCAGTACTTC
TRBV7-2	TRBJ1-2	.	.	CASSLESPGYGYTF	TGTGCCAGCAGCTTAGAAAGTCCGGGGTATGGCTACACCTTC
TRBV7-9	TRBJ1-3	many	.	CASSLLGVSSGNTIYF	TGTGCCAGCAGCCTGTTGGGGGTTAGCTCTGGAAACACCATATATTTT
TRBV15	TRBJ2-7	.	TRBD1	CATSRPSGGTYEQYF	TGTGCCACCAGCAGACCGTCAGGGGGCACCTACGAGCAGTACTTC
TRBV5-4	TRBJ1-1	few	.	CASSLEGVNTEAFF	TGTGCCAGCAGCTTGGAGGGAGTGAACACTGAAGCTTTCTTT
TRBV10-3	TRBJ1-2	.	TRBD1	CAISVRDRVSYGYTF	TGTGCCATCAGTGTCCGGGACAGGGTGAGCTATGGCTACACCTTC
TRBV20-1	TRBJ2-7	once	TRBD1	CSAIGQGNSYEQYF	TGCAGTGCTATTGGACAGGGCAACTCCTACGAGCAGTACTTC
TRBV15	TRBJ2-2	.	.	CATSREGGTEAFGTGELFF	TGTGCCACCAGCAGAGAAGGTGGGACTGAAGCTTTTGGAACCGGGGAGCTGTTTTTT
TRBV20-1	TRBJ1-2	.	TRBD1	CSAVPGQGKGYTF	TGCAGTGCTGTCCCCGGACAGGGGAAGGGCTACACCTTC
TRBV13	TRBJ1-1	many	.	CASSLARTLDTF	TGTGCCAGCAGCTTAGCCCGAACCTTGGATACCTTT
TRBV24-1	TRBJ2-2	.	.	CASSPKTRGTGELFF	TGTGCCAGCTCACCAAAGACTCGCGGCACCGGGGAGCTGTTTTTT
TRBV2	TRBJ2-5	.	TRBD1	CASRRDSEETQYF	TGTGCCAGCAGAAGGGACAGCGAAGAGACCCAGTACTTC
TRBV10-3	TRBJ2-6	many	.	CAISESRTGANVLTF	TGTGCCATCAGTGAGTCGCGAACTGGGGCCAACGTCCTGACTTTC
TRBV2	TRBJ1-4	few	.	CASEGPRGRGEKLFF	TGTGCCAGCGAGGGCCCTCGGGGGCGTGGTGAAAAACTGTTTTTT
TRBV27	TRBJ1-5	few	.	CASSFRVGNQPQHF	TGTGCCAGCAGTTTCAGGGTGGGGAATCAGCCCCAGCATTTT
TRBV15	TRBJ1-3	.	TRBD1	CATSRDPTGSETIYF	TGTGCCACCAGCAGAGATCCGACAGGGAGTGAGACCATATATTTT
TRBV14	TRBJ1-1	many	TRBD1	CASSQFLGRQGHF	TGTGCCAGCAGCCAATTTTTGGGAAGACAGGGGCATTTT
TRBV10-2	TRBJ1-1	.	.	CASSGSYSGTEAFF	TGCGCCAGCAGTGGGAGTTATTCGGGCACTGAAGCTTTCTTT
TRBV29-1	TRBJ1-1	few	.	CSVVVQALAFF	TGCAGCGTTGTTGTGCAAGCGTTAGCTTTCTTT
TRBV12-3/TRBV12-4	TRBJ1-5	.	.	CASSLEAGPGYEHF	TGTGCCAGCAGCCTAGAGGCGGGACCGGGTTACGAGCATTTT
TRBV18	TRBJ1-2	.	.	CASSPDSNLYGYTF	TGTGCCAGCTCCCCGGACAGCAACCTCTATGGCTACACCTTC
TRBV7-2	TRBJ2-7	many	.	CASSLVGDSSYEQYF	TGTGCCAGCAGCTTAGTAGGGGATAGCTCCTACGAGCAGTACTTC
TRBV29-1	TRBJ2-5	.	TRBD1	CSGRRGRSETQYF	TGCAGCGGGCGCAGGGGGCGCTCGGAGACCCAGTACTTC
TRBV7-9	TRBJ2-2	.	TRBD1	CASSQGAGGELFF	TGTGCCAGCAGCCAGGGGGCAGGCGGGGAGCTGTTTTTT
TRBV29-1	TRBJ2-5	few	.	CSYEGQAQETQYF	TGCAGCTACGAGGGGCAGGCCCAAGAGACCCAGTACTTC
TRBV20-1	TRBJ1-2	.	.	CSASTGEEGYTF	TGCAGTGCTTCCACGGGGGAGGAAGGCTACACCTTC
TRBV20-1	TRBJ1-1	few	TRBD1	CSHRRQGSSTEAFF	TGCAGTCATAGGCGACAGGGAAGCAGCACTGAAGCTTTCTTT
TRBV7-9	TRBJ2-3	few	TRBD2	CASSPRASGRVRTQYF	TGTGCCAGCAGCCCCCGGGCTAGCGGGAGGGTGAGGACGCAGTATTTT
TRBV9	TRBJ2-7	many	.	CASSPHPGEQYF	TGTGCCAGCAGCCCTCATCCGGGCGAGCAGTACTTC
TRBV7-9	TRBJ1-1	few	TRBD1	CASSRTGAEAFF	TGTGCCAGCAGCCGTACAGGGGCTGAAGCTTTCTTT
TRBV5-1	TRBJ2-6	many	.	CASSLEAASSPVYF	TGCGCCAGCAGCCTTGAGGCGGCATCCAGCCCCGTCTATTTC
TRBV15	TRBJ2-7	.	.	CATQSVAGDTYEQYF	TGTGCCACTCAGTCCGTGGCGGGGGACACCTACGAGCAGTACTTC
TRBV7-9	TRBJ2-7	many	.	CASSFTGVASYEQYF	TGTGCCAGCAGCTTTACGGGAGTCGCCTCCTACGAGCAGTACTTC
TRBV29-1	TRBJ2-5	.	TRBD1	CSAARQGGETQYF	TGCAGCGCTGCGCGACAGGGGGGAGAGACCCAGTACTTC
TRBV5-1	TRBJ1-6	many	TRBD1	CASSGKTGENNSPLHF	TGCGCCAGCAGCGGGAAGACAGGGGAGAATAATTCACCCCTCCACTTT
TRBV9	TRBJ1-1	.	.	CASSAREYTEAFF	TGTGCCAGCAGCGCCCGGGAGTACACTGAAGCTTTCTTT
TRBV15	TRBJ2-1	.	TRBD2	CATSRESLAGANEQFF	TGTGCCACCAGCAGAGAATCGTTAGCGGGAGCGAATGAGCAGTTCTTC
TRBV9	TRBJ2-2	many	.	CASSPLRGRWNTGELFF	TGTGCCAGCAGCCCCTTAAGAGGCAGGTGGAACACCGGGGAGCTGTTTTTT
TRBV7-7	TRBJ2-3	few	.	CASSLANTDTQYF	TGTGCTAGCAGCTTAGCAAACACAGATACGCAGTATTTT
TRBV28	TRBJ1-1	many	.	CASSPLMNTEAFF	TGTGCCAGCAGCCCCTTGATGAACACTGAAGCTTTCTTT
TRBV11-2	TRBJ1-4	once	TRBD1	CASSLDSLGTGGFRFDEKLFF	TGTGCCAGCAGCTTAGATAGCCTCGGGACAGGGGGATTCCGTTTTGATGAAAAACTGTTTTTT
TRBV24-1	TRBJ2-5	.	TRBD1	CATSSGQGFEETQYF	TGTGCCACCAGTTCGGGACAGGGGTTTGAGGAGACCCAGTACTTC
TRBV10-3	TRBJ2-7	many	TRBD2	CAISDWGGRALGEQYF	TGTGCCATCAGTGATTGGGGCGGGAGGGCCCTTGGGGAGCAGTACTTC
TRBV6-5	TRBJ1-4	.	TRBD1	CASRTTGKLFF	TGTGCCAGCAGGACGACAGGGAAACTGTTTTTT
TRBV6-4	TRBJ2-5	many	.	CASPEVGTDQETQYF	TGTGCCAGCCCAGAAGTAGGGACGGACCAAGAGACCCAGTACTTC
TRBV20-1	TRBJ2-6	few	.	CSARDWGAGANVLTF	TGCAGTGCTAGAGATTGGGGGGCTGGGGCCAACGTCCTGACTTTC
TRBV10-3	TRBJ2-5	.	TRBD2	CAISSQAGEETQYF	TGTGCCATCAGTTCACAGGCGGGAGAAGAGACCCAGTACTTC
TRBV20-1	TRBJ2-5	many	TRBD2	CSAGLAGLPGETQYF	TGCAGTGCTGGACTAGCGGGACTACCGGGGGAGACCCAGTACTTC
TRBV9	TRBJ1-1	many	.	CASSVGTTATEAFF	TGTGCCAGCAGCGTAGGGACAACCGCGACTGAAGCTTTCTTT
TRBV29-1	TRBJ1-2	.	.	CSALVGNNYGYTF	TGCAGCGCCCTCGTGGGGAATAACTATGGCTACACCTTC
TRBV7-2	TRBJ2-7	.	.	CASSPLGIHEQYF	TGTGCCAGCAGCCCCTTGGGGATTCACGAGCAGTACTTC